This T cell receptor (beta chain) was found in a study of blood T cell repertoires in COVID-19. Study overall: Spain, Italy and the United States supplied samples that represented acute and convalescent COVID-19. PBMCs, B-cell-depleted T cells, or T cells were the source of the cDNA or gDNA that made up the material.

The count of this clone is one. The J segment lost 4 bases and the V segment lost 7 bases, leaving 5 bases of the junction unmatched. The CDR3 spans 14 residues. CDR1 and CDR2 (germline): MNHEY, SVGAGI. The authors' processing: Amplification with reference gene primers provided the estimates of nucleated cell counts. Only in-frame clones appear in the TCRdb table, and some are missing; sequencing was by immunoSEQ multiplex PCR. V and J calls and clone size follow that table, whereas D and trimming were derived from the DNA. The sample lists 90,000 to 130,000 clones; around four fifths were seen once. The chain uses TRBV6-5 and TRBJ2-7, with 12 bases that match TRBD2. This clonotype was obtained from an older man with acute or convalescent COVID-19. The sequencing input was peripheral blood. CDR3 nucleotide sequence: TGTGCCAGCAATAGACTAGCGGGAGAGTACGAGCAGTACTTC. Translating it yields CASNRLAGEYEQYF.